The next 5 T cell receptor beta chains were all read from a single sample in a study of T-cell reconstitution after alpha-beta-depleted transplantation in children. During its preparation, the TCRbeta library received unique molecular identifiers. TCRdb processed the PCR reads anew with MiXCR; each CDR3 protein has one entry. The sample includes around 700,000 distinct CDR3 sequences, about an eighth seen only once; the top ten take roughly 0.77%. Material: PBMCs, obtained before TCRalphabeta/CD19-depleted stem cell transplant. The origin of the receptors is a girl aged 2 to 9 with congenital amegakaryocytic thrombocytopenia, due to receive a stem cell transplant.

This clonotype was observed a single time. Possible read error: a much larger clone is one base away. The rearrangement uses TRBV20-1 and TRBJ2-3, with 9 positions matching TRBD1. This CDR3 is 14 amino acids long. Germline V gene data show CDR1 as DFQATT and CDR2 as SNEGSKA (reference sequence). V lost 6 bases, J lost 4 bases, and 8 bases stayed unmatched. CDR3 sequence: CSATQGARADTQYF. CDR3 nucleotide sequence: TGCAGTGCCACACAGGGGGCCCGCGCAGATACGCAGTATTTT.

This chain uses TRBV7-3 with TRBJ2-3; 9 bases agree with TRBD2. Germline-derived CDR1 and CDR2 are SGHTA and FQGTGA. CDR3 length: 16 residues. The ends lost 1 base at V and 6 bases at J; junction bases unmatched: 8. CDR3 sequence reads: CASSLIGGRAMDTQYF. The CDR3 coding sequence is TGTGCCAGCAGCTTAATAGGCGGGAGGGCCATGGATACGCAGTATTTT.

This clonotype has ten or more counts. The gene calls are TRBV15 and TRBJ2-3; tentative D call: TRBD2 (5 bases). The V gene's germline CDR1 is LNHNV and CDR2 YYDKDF (reference sequence). Trimming took 4 bases from V and 3 from J, leaving 17 bases between them. This CDR3 has 16 residues. The CDR3 nucleotides read TGTGCCACCAGCAACCCAACTAGTTTTATGACAGATACGCAGTATTTT. Its protein product is CATSNPTSFMTDTQYF.

The sample holds many counts of this clonotype. The chain couples TRBV28 to TRBJ2-7, with D unclear. The V end was cut by 5 bases, the J end by 6 bases, with 8 bases between. CDR1 is MDHEN and CDR2 is SYDVKM in the germline V gene. This CDR3 has 11 amino acids. The CDR3, as DNA: TGTGCCAGCAGTGTAAGAAGCGAGCAGTACTTC. It yields the protein CASSVRSEQYF.

CDR3 DNA: TGTGCCAGTAGTATTGATGTCACCGGGGAGCTGTTTTTT. It translates to CASSIDVTGELFF. This sequence joins TRBV19 and TRBJ2-2; D not certain. The V gene's germline CDR1 is LNHDA and CDR2 SQIVND (reference sequence). This CDR3 comprises 13 residues. Between the trimmed V and J ends, which lost 3 bases and 4 bases, there was a span of 6 bases.